A few counts support the clone carrying this T cell receptor beta chain. What it recognizes is unknown. The data were taken from a study of T cell responses to AZD1222 COVID-19 vaccine. This CDR3 spans 12 amino acids. Trimming took off 5 bases at V and 11 bases at J, with 10 bases between the two ends. Per germline, CDR1 LGHDT and CDR2 YNNKEL (reference sequence). Study outcomes and limitations: Repertoires were obtained only post-peak T cell response.

TCRdb's copy holds only in-frame clones and misses some; the assay was immunoSEQ multiplex PCR. The sample carries 130,000 to 150,000 clones, 70% to 90% recorded once. This sequence joins TRBV3-1 (or the pseudogene TRBV3-2) and TRBJ1-6; D gene ambiguous. This material consisted of peripheral blood, taken 28 days after the second AZD1222 dose. This TCR was recovered from an adult who received the AZD1222 COVID-19 vaccine. The CDR3 reads CASSNREAPLHF. The CDR3 region has the DNA TGTGCCAGCAGCAACCGGGAGGCACCCCTCCACTTT.